These 21 T cell receptor beta chains came from one sample sequenced in a study. Cells sorted as Tregs were CD4+, CD25+ and CD127-/low. TCRdb reprocessed the 5' RACE reads with MiXCR, giving one entry per CDR3 protein. Of around 34,000 distinct CDR3 sequences detected, 25% to 30% appear once; the ten largest clones hold about 2.5%. Sequencing was performed on tumor-infiltrating Tregs sorted from the breast tumor. These receptors were collected from a female donor with breast cancer.

The sample holds a few counts of this clonotype. This rearrangement joins TRBV6-1 to TRBJ2-1, with D unresolved. The CDR3 is 11 amino acids. Trimming stripped 3 bases from V and 8 bases from J, with 5 bases between. The germline CDR1 and CDR2 sequences are MNHNS and SASEGT. This CDR3 is CASSDIHEQFF. The CDR3 bases are TGTGCCAGCAGTGATATCCATGAGCAGTTCTTC.

The rearrangement uses TRBV12-3 or TRBV12-4 and TRBJ1-1; D remains unclear. The CDR3 is 14 amino acids. V gave up 8 bases and J gave up 0 bases, with 13 bases separating them. CDR3 DNA sequence: TGTGCCAGCGGAGTGAAGTACTTGAACACTGAAGCTTTCTTT. This translates into CASGVKYLNTEAFF.

As for this clonotype: This may come from a read error, since a much larger clone is one base off. The V gene is TRBV2, the J gene TRBJ1-4, with D perhaps matching TRBD1 (6 bases). Trimming cost V 5 bases and J 3 bases, with 13 bases left between them. The germline V gene has CDR1 SNHLY and CDR2 FYNNEI. The CDR3 extends over 15 amino acids. Written as DNA, the CDR3 is TGTGCCAGCAGTAGGAGACAGGCAGCTAATGAAAAACTGTTTTTT. This gives the protein CASSRRQAANEKLFF.

This clonotype turned up a few times. The chain combines TRBV4-1 with TRBJ2-1; 10 bases map to TRBD2. With V trimmed by 6 bases and J by 2 bases, 4 bases remained unmatched. CDR1 MGHRA and CDR2 YSYEKL come from the germline V gene. The CDR3 sequence is 15 residues long. CDR3 DNA sequence: TGCGCCAGCAGGGTAGCGGGAGGAACCTACAATGAGCAGTTCTTC. As protein: CASRVAGGTYNEQFF.

Of note for this clonotype: A read error may be the cause here, since a much bigger clone is one base away. The V and J genes are TRBV2 and TRBJ2-1, with 10 bases lining up with TRBD2. This CDR3 is built from 15 residues. The germline CDR1 and CDR2 sequences are SNHLY and FYNNEI. The DNA for the CDR3 is TGTGCCAGCAGAGACACTAGCGGGGTTAACAATGAGCAGTCCTTC. Amino acid sequence: CASRDTSGVNNEQSF.

This clonotype was picked up many times. In DNA form, the CDR3 reads TGTGCCAGCAGTTCACAGAGAACTAATGAAAAACTGTTTTTT. Translated, it gives CASSSQRTNEKLFF. This chain links TRBV12-3 or TRBV12-4 with TRBJ1-4; no clear D gene. The CDR3 has 14 amino acids. The V and J ends lost 4 bases and 1 base respectively, with 7 bases between them.

The V call is TRBV7-2, the J call TRBJ2-7, with 7 bases that match TRBD1. Germline V CDR1 and CDR2: SGHTA, FQGNSA. The CDR3 totals 14 residues. V lost 3 bases and J lost 3; bases outside the gene matches: 5. The CDR3 DNA reads TGTGCCAGCAGCTTTCCGGGACAGTTCTACGAGCAGTACTTC. Its protein product is CASSFPGQFYEQYF.

This clonotype was detected ten times or more. CDR3 bases: TGTGCCAGCAGCTTAGGCGGGAGCTCCTACAATGAGCAGTTCTTC. It yields the protein CASSLGGSSYNEQFF. The chain links TRBV28 to TRBJ2-1; 7 nucleotides agree with TRBD2. This CDR3 has 15 amino acids. Germline values: CDR1 MDHEN, CDR2 SYDVKM. V was clipped by 6 bases and J by 0 bases; unmatched bases: 5.

The gene calls are TRBV18 and TRBJ2-1; 11 bases are a match to TRBD2. The CDR3 is 14 residues long. CDR1 is KGHSH, CDR2 LQKENI, per germline. V lost 6 bases, J lost 12 bases, and 10 bases stayed unmatched. The CDR3 is CASSELLAGDGQFF. CDR3 nucleotides: TGTGCCAGCTCCGAATTACTAGCGGGAGATGGGCAGTTCTTC.

This clonotype occurred a few times. The chain links TRBV18 to TRBJ1-6; tentative D call: TRBD1 (6 bases). Trimming shortened V by 5 bases and J by 7 bases, and 12 bases separated the two germline ends. The CDR3 covers 14 residues. Germline loops: CDR1 KGHSH, CDR2 LQKENI. CDR3 amino acids: CASSSGTQNSPLHF. For the CDR3, the DNA is TGTGCCAGCTCATCCGGGACACAGAATTCACCCCTCCACTTT.

Comments on this clonotype: A much larger clone lies one base from this, so it may be a read error. Because the CDR3 is missing its conserved closing phenylalanine or tryptophan, this is likely a read error. This CDR3 is CSVEASGKLLREQYL. In DNA, the CDR3 is TGCAGCGTTGAAGCGAGCGGGAAGCTTTTACGCGAGCAGTACCTC. V is TRBV29-1 and J is TRBJ2-7; 7 bases are a match to TRBD2. Trimming took 1 base from V and 6 from J; bases not matched to a gene: 12. There are 15 residues in the CDR3. CDR1 SQVTM and CDR2 ANQGSEA come from the germline V gene.

DNA for the CDR3: TGCGCCAGCAGCCCCTTGGGAGGGGTTCAGCCCCAGCATTTT. It encodes CASSPLGGVQPQHF. The chain joins TRBV4-1 to TRBJ1-5; tentatively, D is TRBD1 (5 bases). CDR1 and CDR2 (germline): MGHRA, YSYEKL. This CDR3 is 14 amino acids long. Trimming removed 4 bases from V and 6 bases from J, with 13 bases in between.

This clonotype is labeled medium-sized. J is TRBJ2-1 and V is TRBV10-3; 12 nucleotides line up with TRBD2. V gave up 4 bases and J gave up 6 bases; unmatched junction bases: 4. This CDR3 is built from 15 residues. Germline V gene lookup returns CDR1 ENHRY and CDR2 SYGVKD. DNA for the CDR3: TGTGCCATCAGTGCCTTGACTAGCGGGAGCAATGAGCAGTTCTTC. Translation gives CAISALTSGSNEQFF.

As regards this clonotype: One base away lies a much larger clone, so this may be a sequencing read error. The rearrangement uses TRBV4-1 and TRBJ2-7, with a tentative D call TRBD1 (5 bases). The CDR3 length is 14 residues. Trimming pared 4 bases from V and 0 bases from J, leaving 10 bases between. Germline V CDR1 and CDR2: MGHRA, YSYEKL. CDR3 loop: CASSPQGCSYEQYF. For the CDR3, the DNA is TGCGCCAGCAGCCCCCAGGGATGCTCCTACGAGCAGTACTTC.

Notes on this clonotype: A read error may produce the germline difference seen at one junction end. V gene TRBV5-1 combines with J gene TRBJ2-1; the match to TRBD2 covers 11 bases. The CDR3 is 15 residues long. Germline assignment: CDR1 SGHRS and CDR2 YFSETQ. The CDR3 protein is CASSPLAGGLGELFF. The CDR3 nucleotides read TGCGCCAGCAGCCCGCTAGCGGGAGGCCTTGGTGAGCTGTTCTTC.

Comments on this clonotype: A much bigger clone sits one base away, suggesting this may be a read error. Here the CDR3 omits its conserved ending phenylalanine or tryptophan, so a read error is the likely source. The V gene is TRBV12-3 or TRBV12-4, the J gene TRBJ2-5; TRBD2 might be the D (5 bases). V shed 4 bases and J shed 5 bases, with 8 bases lying between them. CDR3 length equals 12 residues. This chain's CDR3 is CASSSRGETQYS. The DNA for the CDR3 is TGTGCCAGCAGTTCGAGAGGGGAGACCCAGTACTCC.

This clonotype was observed at least ten times. The V gene is TRBV4-1, the J gene TRBJ1-3; D remains unclear. V lost 1 base, J lost 4 bases, and 2 bases lay in between. The CDR3 is 12 amino acids. Germline CDR1 is MGHRA and CDR2 is YSYEKL. The CDR3 protein is CASSQAGNTIYF. DNA for the CDR3: TGCGCCAGCAGCCAAGCCGGAAACACCATATATTTT.

At least ten counts were recorded for this clonotype. The rearrangement links TRBV4-1 to TRBJ2-1; 8 bases line up with TRBD2. CDR1 and CDR2 from the germline V gene are MGHRA and YSYEKL. J was trimmed by 6 bases and V by 5 bases; bases with no gene match: 15. The CDR3 is made up of 17 amino acids. The CDR3 DNA follows: TGCGCCAGCAGCAGGGGGGGATTAGCGGGGTTGGGCAATGAGCAGTTCTTC. As protein: CASSRGGLAGLGNEQFF.

This clonotype occurred many times. This rearrangement joins TRBV24-1 to TRBJ2-5; D tentatively reads TRBD1 or TRBD2 (5 bases each). Germline CDR1 KGHDR, CDR2 SFDVKD. V shed 3 bases and J shed 5 bases, with 15 bases lying between them. This CDR3 contains 15 residues. Here the CDR3 DNA reads TGTGCCACCAGTGATAATCGTCGCCGGGACGAGACCCAGTACTTC. Protein: CATSDNRRRDETQYF.

In its sample, this clonotype was seen many times. V is TRBV20-1 and J is TRBJ2-1, with D possibly matching TRBD2 (6 bases). This CDR3 is 14 amino acids long. From germline, CDR1 is DFQATT and CDR2 SNEGSKA (reference sequence). V was pared by 5 bases and J by 0 bases, with 11 bases between. The CDR3 sequence: CSAFPRGSYNEQFF. CDR3 sequence (DNA): TGCAGTGCTTTCCCGCGGGGCTCCTACAATGAGCAGTTCTTC.

This clonotype has a count of ten or more. This chain connects TRBV7-9 to TRBJ2-1; the match to TRBD2 covers 8 bases. This CDR3 is built from 15 residues. Germline V CDR1 and CDR2: SEHNR, FQNEAQ (reference sequence). With V trimmed by 5 bases and J by 0 bases, 3 bases remained unmatched. The CDR3 DNA reads TGTGCCAGCAGCACCAGCGGGAGCTCCTACAATGAGCAGTTCTTC. It translates to CASSTSGSSYNEQFF. Variable domain in full (rest from reference TRBV7-9 and TRBJ2-1): DTGVSQNPRHKITKRGQNVTFRCDPISEHNRLYWYRQTLGQGPEFLTYFQNEAQLEKSRLLSDRFSAERPKGSFSTLEIQRTEQGDSAMYLCASSTSGSSYNEQFFGPGTRLTVL.